The sequence of this T cell receptor beta chain was determined in a study of identical twins. TCRdb re-analysed the 5' RACE reads in MiXCR, keeping a single row per CDR3 protein. The sample contains around 340,000 distinct CDR3 sequences, 9% to 10% of which appear only once. J was trimmed by 7 bases and V by 3 bases; bases with no gene match: 23. The CDR3 extends over 20 amino acids. Looked up from germline, CDR1 is MGHRA and CDR2 is YSYEKL. This clonotype was counted only a few times. The sequence derives from a woman aged 45 to 65 in good health. Material for sequencing was naive T cells sorted from blood. V usage is TRBV4-1 and J usage is TRBJ2-7; 11 bases map to TRBD2. DNA for the CDR3: TGCGCCAGCAGCCACTACCCCACGGAGACTAGCGGGACCCAGTTTTGGGAGCAGTACTTC. Its translation: CASSHYPTETSGTQFWEQYF.